The source of this T cell receptor (beta chain) is a study of technical replicates of blood from a few donors (dated by TCRdb to about 2017). With regard to this clone: The clone's antigen remains unknown. The sample holds no much larger clone one base away, and base qualities are not on file.

From its cysteine to its phenylalanine, the CDR3 spans 14 amino acids. The read is trimmed to its CDR3 DNA, 42 bases read in frame from base 1. The junction shows trimming of 4 bases on V and 5 bases on J, plus 14 bases between the germline ends. CDR1 and CDR2 are read off the germline V gene as KGHSH and LQKENI. The library relied on the immunoSEQ multiplex PCR assay. The clones in this table, taken by TCRdb from immuneACCESS, are in-frame only. Not every clone is retained; where verified, under half of the shortfall comes from an unresolved V gene, and the cause of the rest is unknown. This sample has some 62,000 clones in its table, and about 90% of those were observed once. Together, the top ten hold 5.2% of the sample.

This receptor chain uses TRBV18 and TRBJ1-1, with no D gene named confidently. The sample consisted of PBMCs. This TCR came from a human donor in good health. Some clones in this sample may be carry-over from other donors' samples. The DNA reads TGTGCCAGCTCACGCAGTGCCCGGGAAACTGAAGCTTTCTTT. This encodes CASSRSARETEAFF.